This TCR beta chain appears in the sequencing data of a study of chemoradiotherapy in HPV16-positive cancers. CDR3 length: 14 amino acids. V was pared by 3 bases and J by 0 bases, with 1 base of the junction left unmatched. The germline V gene has CDR1 WNHNN and CDR2 SYGVQD (reference sequence). The assay was immunoSEQ multiplex PCR, and TCRdb's table has in-frame clones only and misses some. The table has about 35,000 clones, 92% seen once. Over chemoradiotherapy, repertoires were sampled more than once. This specimen was blood, taken from a patient who underwent chemoradiotherapy. The gene calls are TRBV10-1 and TRBJ2-7; 8 bases are a match to TRBD2. This TCR was sampled from a human donor with HPV-associated anogenital cancer. The DNA for the CDR3 is TGCGCCAGCAGTGAAAGCGGGGGCTCCTACGAGCAGTACTTC. Translated, it gives CASSESGGSYEQYF.